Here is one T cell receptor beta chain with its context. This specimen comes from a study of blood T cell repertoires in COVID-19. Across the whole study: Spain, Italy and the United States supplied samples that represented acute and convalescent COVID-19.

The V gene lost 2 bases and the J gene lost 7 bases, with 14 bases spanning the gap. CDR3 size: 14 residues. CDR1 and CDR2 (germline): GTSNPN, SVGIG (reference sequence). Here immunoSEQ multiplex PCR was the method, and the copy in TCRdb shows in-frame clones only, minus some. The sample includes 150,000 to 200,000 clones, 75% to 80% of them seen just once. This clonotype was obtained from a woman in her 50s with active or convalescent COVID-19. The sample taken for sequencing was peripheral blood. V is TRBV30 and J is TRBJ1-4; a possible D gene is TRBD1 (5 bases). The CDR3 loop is CAWSRGGGSEKLFF. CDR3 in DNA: TGTGCCTGGAGTAGAGGTGGGGGGAGTGAAAAACTGTTTTTT.